The T cell receptor (beta chain) under discussion was sequenced for a study of CD8 T cells in Susac syndrome. V shed 2 bases and J 2 bases; nucleotides not matched to a gene: 3. Germline CDR1 and CDR2: LNHNV and YYDKDF (reference sequence). This CDR3 has 15 residues. Roughly 0.45 to 1 ug RNA was reverse transcribed with random hexamers. TCRdb recomputed calls from the immunoSEQ multiplex PCR reads with MiXCR, one row per CDR3 protein. The data show roughly 200,000 distinct CDR3 sequences, approximately 95% seen once. The TCR originated in a human donor with multiple sclerosis. Sequenced: CD4+ T cells from PBMCs. The V and J genes are TRBV15 and TRBJ1-2; 9 bases map to TRBD1. The CDR3: CATSRNRGPNYGYTF. The CDR3 DNA sequence: TGTGCCACCAGCAGAAACAGGGGGCCGAACTATGGCTACACCTTC.